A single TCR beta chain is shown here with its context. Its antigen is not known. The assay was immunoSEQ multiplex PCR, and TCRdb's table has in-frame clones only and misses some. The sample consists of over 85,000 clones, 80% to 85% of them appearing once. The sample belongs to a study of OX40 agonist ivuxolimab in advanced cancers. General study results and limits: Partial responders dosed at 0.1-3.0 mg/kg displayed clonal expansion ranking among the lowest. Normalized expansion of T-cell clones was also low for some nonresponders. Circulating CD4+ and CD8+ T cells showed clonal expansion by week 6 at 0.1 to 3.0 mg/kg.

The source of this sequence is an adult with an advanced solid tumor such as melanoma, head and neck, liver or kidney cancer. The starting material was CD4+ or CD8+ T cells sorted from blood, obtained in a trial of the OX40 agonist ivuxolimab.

The CDR3 region is CASSVGGGGRGLDTQYF. The CDR3 coding sequence is TGTGCCAGCAGCGTGGGAGGTGGTGGACGGGGGCTGGATACGCAGTATTTT. This chain connects TRBV5-6 to TRBJ2-3; D may be TRBD1 or TRBD2 (6 bases each). V lost 4 bases, J lost 6 bases, and 24 bases lay in between. This CDR3 spans 17 amino acids. The V gene's germline CDR1 is SGHDT and CDR2 YYEEEE. Full variable domain (remainder filled in from reference TRBV5-6 and TRBJ2-3): DAGVTQSPTHLIKTRGQQVTLRCSPKSGHDTVSWYQQALGQGPQFIFQYYEEEERQRGNFPDRFSGHQFPNYSSELNVNALLLGDSALYLCASSVGGGGRGLDTQYFGPGTRLTVL.